Detailed here is one TCR beta chain. The V and J ends lost 6 bases and 4 bases respectively, with 10 bases between them. This CDR3 is built from 12 residues. The germline V gene has CDR1 WNHNN and CDR2 SYGVQD (reference sequence). Using immunoSEQ multiplex PCR, the repertoire was profiled, and TCRdb retains in-frame clones only, with some absent. The table includes approximately 150,000 clones, about 81% detected once. The data are from a study of blood T cell repertoires in COVID-19. The source of this sequence is a human donor in a cohort sampled during active COVID-19. The rearrangement uses TRBV10-1 and TRBJ2-7, with no clear D. The sequencing input was peripheral blood. CDR3 residues: CASSAVPYEQYF. For the CDR3, the DNA is TGCGCCAGCAGCGCGGTGCCGTACGAGCAGTACTTC.